This T cell receptor (beta chain) was documented in a study of beta chain features in type 1 diabetes. Study conclusions and caveats: In all four CD4+ subsets, TCRB CDR3 length was significantly, moderately reduced in type 1 diabetes. HLA effects on TCRB rearrangement stayed unresolved here. For patients, the naive, central memory and Treg TCRB repertoires appeared more alike than for healthy donors. Equally in patients and controls, shorter templates might have been favored by PCR.

Trimming cost V 4 bases and J 1 base, with 23 bases left between them. The CDR3 runs 18 residues. Germline-derived CDR1 and CDR2 are SGHNT and YYREEE (reference sequence). On average, the one heparinised blood draw given by each donor was around 110 mL. Expressed TCRB transcripts got sequenced, as all isolated RNA was reverse transcribed. Sequencing used immunoSEQ multiplex PCR; TCRdb keeps in-frame clones, though not all of them. Of hundreds of thousands of clones listed, 11% to 15% were seen once; the top ten hold around 0.04%. The sample holds a few counts of this clone. Its antigen remains unknown.

V is TRBV5-4 and J is TRBJ1-1, with D perhaps TRBD1 (6 bases). This TCR was recovered from a man in his late teens or twenties with type 1 diabetes. The source material was naive CD4+ T cells from blood. CDR3 nucleotides: TGTGCCAGCAGCCTCGATGGCGGGGGCGCGAGAAGGAACACTGAAGCTTTCTTT. Its protein product is CASSLDGGGARRNTEAFF. Drawing the rest from reference TRBV5-4 and TRBJ1-1, the complete variable domain is ETGVTQSPTHLIKTRGQQVTLRCSSQSGHNTVSWYQQALGQGPQFIFQYYREEENGRGNFPPRFSGLQFPNYSSELNVNALELDDSALYLCASSLDGGGARRNTEAFFGQGTRLTVV.